Presented here are 4 T cell receptor beta chains from one specimen sequenced in a study of CXCR3-negative and CXCR3-positive naive CD8 T cells. Notes on the study in general: Higher TRB CDR3 hydrophobicity marked CXCR3-positive naive cells relative to CXCR3-negative naive cells.

UMI-labeled TRB cDNA libraries were prepared by 5' RACE. After re-calling the 5' RACE reads, TCRdb lists one entry per CDR3 protein, DNA absent. Reported are some 120,000 distinct CDR3 sequences; the ten largest clones contain about 0.61%. Their antigen targets remain unknown. What was sequenced was naive CXCR3+ CD8+ T cells from blood. Documented subset: CD45RO-CCR7+CD27+CD95- naive CD8+ T cells expressing CXCR3 (TNR3+). All receptors come from a human donor in good health. Some clones in this sample may be carry-over from other donors' samples.

V and J are TRBV11-3 and TRBJ2-7; TCRdb's D call of TRBD1 is untestable without DNA. CDR3 length equals 13 residues. Germline CDR1 is SGHNT and CDR2 is YENEEA. The CDR3 sequence is CASSFGQGSEQYF.

The chain couples TRBV4-3 to TRBJ2-2; absent DNA, TCRdb's TRBD2 call cannot be checked. The CDR3 contains 17 residues. Germline V CDR1 and CDR2: LGHNA, YSLEER. CDR3 sequence reads: CASSQVRLPSNTGELFF.

This rearrangement joins TRBV28 to TRBJ2-3; TCRdb's D gene call, TRBD2, goes unchecked for lack of DNA. The CDR3 is 13 residues long. The germline CDR1 and CDR2 sequences are MDHEN and SYDVKM. CDR3 amino acids: CASSRTTWDTQYF.

The V call is TRBV27, the J call TRBJ1-3; the D call of TRBD1 rests on TCRdb alone, since no DNA is present to check it. Germline V gives CDR1 MNHEY, CDR2 SMNVEV (reference sequence). This CDR3 comprises 17 residues. The CDR3 protein is CASSPYDRGVSGNTIYF.